The T cell receptor (beta chain) described here comes from a study of cytomegalovirus exposure and HLA in healthy donors. In the study overall: As an earlier analysis found, about 190 million T cells yielded over 95 million unique TCR beta sequences.

The CDR3 has 13 residues. Germline V gives CDR1 SGHTA, CDR2 FQGTGA. V lost 5 bases, J lost 10 bases, and 15 bases lay in between. PCR used 60 Vbeta primers and 13 Jbeta primers. The protocol was immunoSEQ multiplex PCR, while the TCRdb copy is restricted to in-frame clones and leaves out a portion. The repertoire includes over 150,000 clones, over 70% of them detected once, and 6% to 7.5% sits in the top ten. Sequenced: PBMCs. The chain employs TRBV7-3 and TRBJ2-1; perhaps TRBD2 as D (6 bases). The TCR originated in a man aged 25 to 40 in good health and CMV-seropositive. CDR3 nucleotide sequence: TGTGCCAGCAGCCCGGACCTCGGAGGGGAGCAGTTCTTC. Protein sequence: CASSPDLGGEQFF.